Each of the 7 T cell receptor beta chains below was sequenced from the same sample in a study of metastatic and nonmetastatic thyroid tumors. MiXCR re-clonotyped the PCR reads for TCRdb. The data contain tens of thousands of clones, about a quarter of them singletons. Nobody among the patients had been given any treatment before thyroid surgery. Sample: tumor tissue. These receptors originate from a female donor with papillary thyroid cancer or a benign thyroid nodule (not recorded which). Some clones in this sample may be carry-over from other donors' samples.

This clone is labeled as medium-sized. The chain uses TRBV24-1 and TRBJ1-5, with a tentative D call TRBD1 (5 bases). V lost 5 bases, J lost 2 bases, and 12 bases lay in between. CDR3 length: 15 residues. From germline, CDR1 is KGHDR and CDR2 SFDVKD. The CDR3: CATSAGGKGNQPQHF. For the CDR3, the DNA is TGTGCCACCAGTGCGGGGGGTAAGGGCAATCAGCCCCAGCATTTT.

This clone was counted between two and nine times. This sequence joins TRBV7-9 and TRBJ2-7, with unresolved D. Trimming took off 6 bases at V and 6 bases at J, with 12 bases between the two ends. Germline CDR1 reads SEHNR; CDR2 reads FQNEAQ (reference sequence). The CDR3 contains 12 residues. The CDR3 DNA is TGTGCCAGCAGTAAGGAAGGTACCGAGCAGTACTTC. Translation gives CASSKEGTEQYF. Complete variable domain (other parts from reference TRBV7-9 and TRBJ2-7): DTGVSQNPRHKITKRGQNVTFRCDPISEHNRLYWYRQTLGQGPEFLTYFQNEAQLEKSRLLSDRFSAERPKGSFSTLEIQRTEQGDSAMYLCASSKEGTEQYFGPGTRLTVT.

Many counts were recorded for this clone. At one of its ends the junction is not consistent with the germline gene, which may arise from a read error. The V call is TRBV6-2 or TRBV6-3, the J call TRBJ1-4; TRBD1 is a possible D gene (6 bases). Germline V CDR1 and CDR2: MNHEY, SVGEGT. The CDR3 is made up of 15 amino acids. The CDR3 sequence: CASSDPVGANEKLLF. As DNA, the CDR3 is TGTGCCAGCAGCGATCCAGTGGGGGCTAATGAAAAACTGCTTTTT.

Concerning this clone itself: Relative to the germline gene, one junction end is altered; a read error may explain this. The genes are TRBV20-1 and TRBJ2-7; 7 bases agree with TRBD2. The CDR3 spans 15 residues. Germline CDR1 DFQATT, CDR2 SNEGSKA (reference sequence). DNA of the CDR3: TGCAGTGCTAGAGATAAGACTAGCTGGAAGCACGAGCAGTACTTT. Translated: CSARDKTSWKHEQYF.

This clone was counted ten times or more. The gene calls are TRBV7-2 and TRBJ2-5; perhaps TRBD2 as D (5 bases). The CDR3 has 14 residues. Germline V gene lookup returns CDR1 SGHTA and CDR2 FQGNSA. V lost 5 bases to trimming and J lost 2 bases, with 12 bases between them. The CDR3 here is CASSHHGGQETQYF. The CDR3 DNA reads TGTGCCAGCAGCCACCACGGCGGGCAAGAGACCCAGTACTTC.

This clone was seen many times. This chain joins TRBV5-4 and TRBJ2-7, with 7 bases fitting TRBD1. The CDR3 is made up of 15 amino acids. In germline, CDR1 is SGHNT, CDR2 YYREEE (reference sequence). With V trimmed by 9 bases and J by 0 bases, 12 bases remained unmatched. The CDR3 protein is CATQRRDRGSYEQYF. For the CDR3, the DNA is TGTGCCACCCAGCGCCGGGACAGAGGCTCCTACGAGCAGTACTTC.

The rearrangement uses TRBV29-1 and TRBJ1-2; 10 bases are a match to TRBD1. The V gene end was trimmed by 6 bases and the J gene end by 1 base; junction bases not matched to a gene: 2. This CDR3 is 13 amino acids long. Germline V gene sequence: CDR1 SQVTM, CDR2 ANQGSEA. The CDR3 coding sequence is TGCAGCGTCCGGACAGGGGGTAACTATGGCTACACCTTC. It codes for CSVRTGGNYGYTF.